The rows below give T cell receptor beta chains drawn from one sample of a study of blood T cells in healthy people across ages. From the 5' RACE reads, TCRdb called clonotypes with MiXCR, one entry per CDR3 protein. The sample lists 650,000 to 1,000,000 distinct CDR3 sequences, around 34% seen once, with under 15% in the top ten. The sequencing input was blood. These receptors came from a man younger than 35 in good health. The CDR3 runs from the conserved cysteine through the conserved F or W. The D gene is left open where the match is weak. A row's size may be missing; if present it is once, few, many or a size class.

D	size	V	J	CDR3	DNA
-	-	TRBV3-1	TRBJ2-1	CASRIQETQFF	TGTGCCAGCAGAATCCAAGAGACCCAGTTCTTC
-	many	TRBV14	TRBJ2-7	CASSQAGQGIGYEQYF	TGTGCCAGCAGCCAAGCTGGACAAGGGATTGGCTACGAGCAGTACTTC
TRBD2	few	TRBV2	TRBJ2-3	CASHGRVMRDTQYF	TGTGCCAGCCACGGGAGGGTTATGAGGGATACGCAGTATTTT
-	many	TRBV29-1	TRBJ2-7	CSVKDRINSYEQYF	TGCAGCGTCAAAGACAGGATCAACTCCTACGAGCAGTACTTC
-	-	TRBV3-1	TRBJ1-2	CASSHLRYGYTF	TGTGCCAGCAGCCACTTACGGTATGGCTACACCTTC
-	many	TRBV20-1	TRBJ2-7	CSARDPGMKETQYF	TGCAGTGCTAGAGATCCGGGAATGAAAGAAACCCAGTACTTC
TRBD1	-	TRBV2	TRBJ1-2	CASSERRRGQLDGYTF	TGTGCCAGCAGTGAAAGGCGGCGGGGACAGCTAGATGGCTACACCTTC
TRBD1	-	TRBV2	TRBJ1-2	CASSEADRGIGYTF	TGTGCCAGCAGTGAAGCGGACAGGGGTATAGGCTACACCTTC
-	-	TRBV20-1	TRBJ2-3	CSATEVWTKGTDTQYF	TGCAGTGCTACAGAGGTTTGGACCAAAGGGACGGATACGCAGTATTTT
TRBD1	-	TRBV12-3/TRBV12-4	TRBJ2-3	CASMDHRGTDTQYF	TGTGCCAGCATGGACCACAGGGGGACAGATACGCAGTATTTT
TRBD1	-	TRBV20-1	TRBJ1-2	CSARPGTGSSHGYTF	TGCAGTGCTAGACCCGGGACAGGGTCATCACATGGCTACACCTTC
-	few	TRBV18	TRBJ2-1	CASSPQGLEWGSSYNEQFF	TGTGCCAGCTCACCACAGGGTCTCGAGTGGGGCTCCTCCTACAATGAGCAGTTCTTC
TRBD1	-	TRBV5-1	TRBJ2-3	CASSLPQGATDTQYF	TGCGCCAGCAGCCTTCCACAGGGGGCCACAGATACGCAGTATTTT
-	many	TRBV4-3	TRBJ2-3	CASSQSGVDTQYF	TGCGCCAGCAGCCAAAGTGGCGTGGATACGCAGTATTTT
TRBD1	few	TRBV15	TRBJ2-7	CATSEGQGGLYEQYF	TGTGCCACCAGCGAGGGACAGGGAGGCCTCTACGAGCAGTACTTC
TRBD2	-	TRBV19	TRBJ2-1	CASSTTSFLVNEQFF	TGTGCCAGTAGCACGACTAGCTTTCTGGTCAATGAGCAGTTCTTC
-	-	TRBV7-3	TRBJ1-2	CASSLTSGDNYGYTF	TGTGCCAGCAGCTTAACATCGGGGGATAACTATGGCTACACCTTC
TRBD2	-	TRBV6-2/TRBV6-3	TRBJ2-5	CASSPTGTSGGETQYF	TGTGCCAGCAGCCCCACCGGGACTAGCGGGGGAGAGACCCAGTACTTC
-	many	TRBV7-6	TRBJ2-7	CASSLASLRRPNYEQYF	TGTGCCAGCAGCTTAGCCTCCCTGCGCAGGCCGAATTACGAGCAGTACTTC
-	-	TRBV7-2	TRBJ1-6	CASTEGLSSYNSPLHF	TGTGCCAGTACCGAGGGGCTTAGCTCCTATAATTCACCCCTCCACTTT
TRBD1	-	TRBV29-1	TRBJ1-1	CSVEVQGVGTEAFF	TGCAGCGTTGAAGTCCAGGGGGTTGGCACTGAAGCTTTCTTT
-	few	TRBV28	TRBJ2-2	CASSRPQGAGELFF	TGTGCCAGCAGTCGCCCCCAGGGAGCCGGGGAGCTGTTTTTT
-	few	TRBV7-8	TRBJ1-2	CASSLVRRNYGYTF	TGTGCCAGCAGCTTAGTCCGCAGGAACTATGGCTACACCTTC
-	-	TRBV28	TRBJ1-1	CASSFAGIEAFF	TGTGCCAGCAGTTTCGCAGGGATTGAAGCTTTCTTT
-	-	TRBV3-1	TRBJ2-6	CASSPGVMTPGREANVLTF	TGTGCCAGCAGCCCTGGAGTTATGACCCCTGGCCGTGAGGCCAACGTCCTGACTTTC
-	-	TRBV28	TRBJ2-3	CASGEVTPYTDTQYF	TGTGCCAGCGGAGAGGTGACGCCCTACACAGATACGCAGTATTTT
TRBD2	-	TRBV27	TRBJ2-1	CASSPRGAGGFSYEQFF	TGTGCCAGCAGCCCCCGGGGAGCGGGGGGATTCTCCTACGAGCAGTTCTTC
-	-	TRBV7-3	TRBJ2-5	CASSLTPAQETQYF	TGTGCCAGCAGCTTAACCCCGGCCCAAGAGACCCAGTACTTC
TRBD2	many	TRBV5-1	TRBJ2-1	CASSLPSGGANEQFF	TGCGCCAGCAGCTTGCCGAGCGGGGGGGCCAATGAGCAGTTCTTC
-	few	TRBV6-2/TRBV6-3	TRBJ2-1	CASRTLREPYEQFF	TGTGCCAGCAGGACCCTACGGGAGCCCTATGAGCAGTTCTTC
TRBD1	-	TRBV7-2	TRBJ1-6	CASRLTGGWHSPLHF	TGTGCCAGCAGGCTCACAGGGGGCTGGCACTCACCCCTCCACTTT
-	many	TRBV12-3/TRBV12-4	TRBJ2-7	CASSPTSGVVSYEQYF	TGTGCCAGCAGTCCGACTTCAGGGGTTGTATCCTACGAGCAGTACTTC
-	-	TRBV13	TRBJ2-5	CASSVVVPDEQYF	TGTGCCAGCAGCGTGGTTGTGCCTGATGAGCAGTACTTC
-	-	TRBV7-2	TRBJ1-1	CASSLDTDTEAFF	TGTGCCAGCAGCTTAGATACCGACACTGAAGCTTTCTTT
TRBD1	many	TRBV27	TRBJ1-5	CASSPGTGGGNQPQHF	TGTGCCAGCAGTCCCGGGACAGGGGGGGGCAATCAGCCCCAGCATTTT
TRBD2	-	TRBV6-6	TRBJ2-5	CASSNRQRGAPNEQYF	TGTGCCAGCAGTAACCGACAGCGGGGGGCGCCGAATGAGCAGTACTTC
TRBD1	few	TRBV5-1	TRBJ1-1	CASSLETGGRYTEAFF	TGCGCCAGCAGCTTGGAAACAGGGGGTCGGTACACTGAAGCTTTCTTT
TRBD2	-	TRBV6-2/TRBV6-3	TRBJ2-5	CASSLGRGGWYEQYF	TGTGCCAGCTCCCTAGGCCGGGGGGGCTGGTATGAGCAGTACTTC
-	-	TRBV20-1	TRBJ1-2	CSARVATGLYGYTF	TGCAGTGCTAGAGTGGCGACAGGACTCTATGGCTACACCTTC
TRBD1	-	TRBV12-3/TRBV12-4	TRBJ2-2	CASSPQDRDTGELFF	TGTGCCAGCAGTCCCCAGGACAGGGACACCGGGGAGCTGTTTTTT
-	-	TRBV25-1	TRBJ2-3	CTSSEYIRSSTDTQYF	TGTACCAGCAGTGAATATATTAGGTCGAGCACAGATACGCAGTATTTT
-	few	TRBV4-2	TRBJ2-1	CASSQEVTSEQFF	TGTGCCAGCAGCCAAGAGGTTACTAGCGAGCAGTTCTTC
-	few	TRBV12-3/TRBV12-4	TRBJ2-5	CASSFTSWEETQYF	TGTGCCAGCAGTTTCACTAGCTGGGAAGAGACCCAGTACTTC
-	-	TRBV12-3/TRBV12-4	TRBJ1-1	CASSSDRRLGEAFF	TGTGCCAGCAGCTCCGACAGGAGGCTAGGTGAAGCTTTCTTT
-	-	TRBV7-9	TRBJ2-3	CASSSPFEGVSTDTQYF	TGTGCCAGCAGCTCCCCTTTCGAGGGGGTTAGCACAGATACGCAGTATTTT
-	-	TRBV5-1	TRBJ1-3	CASSSDLQPGNTIYF	TGCGCCAGCAGCTCAGACTTGCAACCGGGAAACACCATATATTTT
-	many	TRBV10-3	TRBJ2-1	CAISERLFGEQFF	TGTGCCATCAGTGAGAGACTCTTTGGCGAGCAGTTCTTC
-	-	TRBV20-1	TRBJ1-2	CSARAARRVPYGYTF	TGCAGTGCTAGAGCGGCTCGGCGGGTCCCCTATGGCTACACCTTC
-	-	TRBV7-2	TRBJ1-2	CASSLERAPPDGYTF	TGTGCCAGCAGCTTAGAGAGGGCCCCCCCCGATGGCTACACCTTC
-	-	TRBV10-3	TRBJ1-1	CAIRPPGQNTEAFF	TGTGCCATCAGACCCCCGGGACAGAACACTGAAGCTTTCTTT
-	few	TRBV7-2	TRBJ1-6	CASSFSGLLYNSPLHF	TGTGCCAGCAGCTTTTCTGGGCTGTTATATAATTCACCCCTCCACTTT